Sequencing of this TCR beta chain was carried out in a study of blood T cell repertoires in COVID-19. Study-wide background: Nucleic acid was either cDNA or gDNA, and it came from T cells, B-cell-depleted T cells, or PBMCs.

The repertoire was sequenced with immunoSEQ multiplex PCR; TCRdb's copy has only in-frame clones and lacks some. The table shows fewer than 250,000 clones, with over 80% occurring only once. Germline CDR1 reads SGDLS; CDR2 reads YYNGEE. This CDR3 is built from 17 residues. After removal of 1 base from V and 1 base from J, the junction contained 6 bases not matched to a gene. The chain employs TRBV9 and TRBJ2-2; 8 nucleotides line up with TRBD2. The clonotype was recovered from a man in his thirties or forties with COVID-19, enrolled during active disease. The material sequenced was peripheral blood. CDR3 in DNA: TGTGCCAGCAGCGTAACCCCCACTAGCGGGAACACCGGGGAGCTGTTTTTT. Translating gives CASSVTPTSGNTGELFF.